Below, one TCR beta chain is given with its context. This entry belongs to a study of pediatric ulcerative colitis. Controls: normal colonoscopy findings, no IBD within the following year. The survey-level immunoSEQ assay was used. Up to 500,000 reads were sequenced per sample. TCRdb's copy holds only in-frame clones and misses some; the assay was immunoSEQ multiplex PCR. The sample lists 45,000 to 75,000 clones, about 89% occurring once. This CDR3 is 13 amino acids long. CDR1 is SGHNT and CDR2 is YYREEE in the germline V gene (reference sequence). Trimming cost V 1 base and J 5 bases, with 10 bases left between them.

This TCR came from a boy aged 5-17 years who was a control in a study of pediatric ulcerative colitis. The chain combines TRBV5-4 with TRBJ2-7; D remains unclear. Sequenced: blood. CDR3 in amino acids: CASSLSKRHEQYF. The CDR3 DNA is TGTGCCAGCAGCTTGTCGAAGCGCCACGAGCAGTACTTC.